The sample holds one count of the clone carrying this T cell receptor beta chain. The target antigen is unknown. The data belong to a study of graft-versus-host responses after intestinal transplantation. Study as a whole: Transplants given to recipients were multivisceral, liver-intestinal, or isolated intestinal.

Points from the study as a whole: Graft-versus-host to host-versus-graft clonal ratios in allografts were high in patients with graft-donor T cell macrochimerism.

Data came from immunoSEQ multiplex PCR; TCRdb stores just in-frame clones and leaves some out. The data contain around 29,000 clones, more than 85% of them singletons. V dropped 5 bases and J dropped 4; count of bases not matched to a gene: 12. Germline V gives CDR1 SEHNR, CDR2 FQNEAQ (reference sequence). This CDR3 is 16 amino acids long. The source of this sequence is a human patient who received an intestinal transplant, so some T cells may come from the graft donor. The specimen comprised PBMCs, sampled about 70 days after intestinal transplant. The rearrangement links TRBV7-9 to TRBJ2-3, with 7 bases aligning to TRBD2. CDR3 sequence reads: CASSAPAGESPDTQYF. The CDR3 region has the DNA TGTGCCAGCAGCGCCCCGGCGGGAGAATCCCCAGATACGCAGTATTTT.